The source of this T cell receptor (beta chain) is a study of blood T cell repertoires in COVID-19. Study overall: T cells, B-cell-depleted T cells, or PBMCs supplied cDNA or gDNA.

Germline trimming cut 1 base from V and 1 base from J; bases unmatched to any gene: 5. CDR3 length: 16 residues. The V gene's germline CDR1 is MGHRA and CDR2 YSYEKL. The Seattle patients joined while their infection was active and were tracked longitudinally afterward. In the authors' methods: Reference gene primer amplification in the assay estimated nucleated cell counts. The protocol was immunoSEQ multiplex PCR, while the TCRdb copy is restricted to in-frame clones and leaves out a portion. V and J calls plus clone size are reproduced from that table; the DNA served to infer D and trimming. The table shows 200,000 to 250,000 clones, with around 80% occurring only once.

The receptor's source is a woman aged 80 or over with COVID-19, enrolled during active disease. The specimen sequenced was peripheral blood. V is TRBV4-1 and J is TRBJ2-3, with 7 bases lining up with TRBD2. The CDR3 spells CASSQGGEGGTDTQYF. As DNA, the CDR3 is TGCGCCAGCAGCCAAGGGGGGGAGGGAGGCACAGATACGCAGTATTTT.